Each of the 9 T cell receptor beta chains below was sequenced from the same sample in a study of response to subunit inactivated influenza vaccine. TCRdb independently ran MiXCR on the RT-PCR reads; one entry per CDR3 protein. The table lists about 540,000 distinct CDR3 sequences, 14% of them singletons. Sample: PBMCs from blood, taken 11 to 12 days after vaccination. These receptors were obtained from a man in his fifties or sixties who received an inactivated influenza vaccine.

There are many counts of this clonotype. V is TRBV10-3 and J is TRBJ1-4; D may be TRBD1 (6 bases). The CDR3 consists of 14 residues. Germline values: CDR1 ENHRY, CDR2 SYGVKD. V was shortened by 3 bases and J by 8 bases, with 13 bases between the two germline ends. Here the CDR3 DNA reads TGTGCCATCAGTGAAACAGGGAAAGCAGAAAAACTGTTTTTT. This gives the protein CAISETGKAEKLFF.

This clonotype was counted only a few times. This rearrangement joins TRBV11-2 to TRBJ2-6; D is ambiguous. Trimming removed 2 bases from V and 0 bases from J, with 14 bases in between. There are 18 residues in the CDR3. From germline, CDR1 is SGHAT and CDR2 FQNNGV. The CDR3 DNA reads TGTGCCAGCAGCTTAAGGGCCAGCCTCGACTCTGGGGCCAACGTCCTGACTTTC. It is translated as CASSLRASLDSGANVLTF.

This clonotype has at least ten counts. The chain recombines TRBV27 with TRBJ2-1, with D unclear. In germline, CDR1 is MNHEY, CDR2 SMNVEV (reference sequence). The CDR3 contains 12 residues. V lost 1 base and J 9 bases, leaving 7 bases between the germline ends. The CDR3 coding sequence is TGTGCCAGCAGTTTATTGGGTGGTGAGCAGTTCTTC. Encoded protein: CASSLLGGEQFF.

The CDR3 protein is CASSLAGASRTGELFF. For the CDR3, the DNA is TGTGCCAGCAGCTTAGCCGGGGCTAGCCGCACCGGGGAGCTGTTTTTT. The chain combines TRBV7-2 with TRBJ2-2, with D perhaps being TRBD1 or TRBD2 (5 bases each). V shed 0 bases and J shed 4 bases, with 12 bases lying between them. Germline V gene sequence: CDR1 SGHTA, CDR2 FQGNSA. The CDR3 has 16 residues.

The chain combines TRBV20-1 with TRBJ2-1; TRBD2 matches 13 bases. Trimming removed 4 bases from V and 3 bases from J; junction bases left unmatched: 12. CDR1 and CDR2 from the germline V gene are DFQATT and SNEGSKA (reference sequence). The CDR3 spans 18 residues. The CDR3 spells CSAIGGLAGNNRYNEQFF. CDR3 coding DNA: TGCAGTGCTATTGGGGGACTAGCGGGGAACAATCGCTACAATGAGCAGTTCTTC.

The chain links TRBV19 to TRBJ2-3; D not resolved. The V end lost 5 bases, the J end lost 6 bases, and 15 bases lay between the germline ends. Germline V gene lookup returns CDR1 LNHDA and CDR2 SQIVND (reference sequence). The CDR3 loop spans 14 amino acids. CDR3: CASSRTLGKDTQYF. CDR3 bases: TGTGCCAGTAGTCGAACCCTGGGGAAGGATACGCAGTATTTT.

This rearrangement joins TRBV6-5 to TRBJ2-7; TRBD1 matches at 9 bases. Germline V lookup: CDR1 MNHEY, CDR2 SVGAGI. The junction had 5 bases not matched to a gene; V was cut back by 1 base and J by 4 bases. The CDR3 spans 15 residues. The CDR3 is CASSYLTGGGYEQYF. The CDR3 DNA is TGTGCCAGCAGTTACTTGACAGGGGGAGGTTACGAGCAGTACTTC.

This clonotype was found many times. The V and J genes are TRBV7-6 and TRBJ2-7; no clear D. This CDR3 region has 15 residues. With 1 base removed from V and 7 bases from J, the gap between germline ends came to 17 bases. Germline CDR1 SGHVS, CDR2 FNYEAQ. The CDR3 region is CASSLGFSDMREQYF. Here the CDR3 DNA reads TGTGCCAGCAGCTTAGGGTTTTCTGATATGAGGGAGCAGTACTTC.

The chain has TRBV24-1 and TRBJ2-7; 8 bases agree with TRBD1. This CDR3 contains 15 residues. Germline V gene lookup returns CDR1 KGHDR and CDR2 SFDVKD. Losses at the gene ends were 2 bases for V and 5 bases for J; bases not matched to a gene: 7. CDR3 nucleotide sequence: TGTGCCACCAGTGATTCTGCAGGGGGCAGGAACGAGCAGTACTTC. Amino acid sequence: CATSDSAGGRNEQYF.